This T cell receptor (beta chain) was found in a study of T cell repertoires in cytomegalovirus infection. The study's findings and limits: CMV-specific HLA-C-restricted TCR beta clonotypes dominated the ex vivo response. Pooled public TCR beta family frequency picked out CMV carriers with the relevant HLA.

Germline CDR1 SGHTA, CDR2 FQGNSA. Between the trimmed V and J ends, which lost 2 bases and 6 bases, there was a span of 13 bases. The CDR3 sequence is 15 residues long. TCRdb called the reads again in MiXCR, with one record for every CDR3 protein. The data show about 250,000 distinct CDR3 sequences, with 9% to 15% seen just once and 1.5% to 2% held by the top ten. This clonotype was seen only a few times. Its antigen remains unknown. This clonotype was sampled from a human donor in good health (CMV status not recorded). Some clones in this sample may be carry-over from other donors' samples. This chain connects TRBV7-2 to TRBJ2-2; D is possibly TRBD1 (5 bases). The sequenced sample was PBMCs. The CDR3 DNA sequence: TGTGCCAGCAGCTTAAGAGACAGAACACCCGGGGAGCTGTTTTTT. Translating gives CASSLRDRTPGELFF.